This T cell receptor beta chain was recorded in a study of PD-1 blockade in classical Hodgkin lymphoma. On the study more broadly: The study gave patients nivolumab 3 mg/kg intravenously every 2 weeks. Broader study findings: A significant rise in TCR diversity was seen by C4D1 for CD4+ cells but not for CD8+ cells. Possible causes of repertoire differences, disease activity or prior therapy, remain undefined.

Repertoires were generated with immunoSEQ multiplex PCR, while TCRdb's copy carries only in-frame clones and drops some. The data hold about 32,000 clones, with 65% to 85% observed a single time. Indicated time point: cycle 4 day 1 (C4D1), after 5 to 7 weeks of nivolumab. Every one of the patients relapsed after autologous stem cell transplantation (brentuximab vedotin exposure was variable). Remarks on this clone: Its antigen is undetermined. The same CDR3 is also encoded by other DNA sequences in this sample.

The source was peripheral blood mononuclear cells (PBMCs), collected before the fourth cycle of nivolumab. The clonotype originates from a human donor with classical Hodgkin lymphoma.

The CDR3 DNA follows: TGTGCCAGCAGCTTGGGGACGGGCTCCCTCAATGAGCAGTTCTTC. This translates into CASSLGTGSLNEQFF. The J gene is TRBJ2-1, the V gene TRBV11-3; D might be TRBD1 or TRBD2, each matching 5 bases. Per the germline V gene, CDR1 is SGHNT and CDR2 is YENEEA. This CDR3 has 15 residues. V gave up 3 bases and J gave up 6 bases, with 15 bases separating them.